A single sample is the source of the 31 T cell receptor beta chains below, sequenced in a study of memory CD4+ T cells and cytomegalovirus serostatus. The sort gate was single viable CD3+CD4+CD8-CD45RO+ cells for memory CD4+ T cells. Libraries were prepared by immunoSEQ multiplex PCR; TCRdb keeps only in-frame clonotypes and omits some of them. The repertoire holds about 40,000 clones, with over 70% as singletons. The sequencing input was memory CD4+ T cells from blood. The receptor set was obtained from an adult in good health and CMV-seronegative.

The rearrangement uses TRBV5-1 and TRBJ1-6; 7 bases fit TRBD1. Germline V gene sequence: CDR1 SGHRS, CDR2 YFSETQ. CDR3 length: 15 amino acids. With V trimmed by 0 bases and J by 3 bases, 0 bases remained unmatched. CDR3 in DNA: TGCGCCAGCAGCTTGGCAGGGGGCTATAATTCACCCCTCCACTTT. Translating gives CASSLAGGYNSPLHF.

V and J are TRBV30 and TRBJ2-7, with D possibly TRBD2 on 6 matching bases. The CDR3 runs to 12 residues. The germline V gene encodes CDR1 GTSNPN and CDR2 SVGIG (reference sequence). V was cut by 2 bases and J by 9 bases, with 14 bases left in between. CDR3 sequence reads: CAWSQLGLAQYF. The CDR3 nucleotides read TGTGCCTGGAGTCAGCTGGGACTTGCGCAGTACTTC.

Notes on this clone: A junction end diverges from the germline sequence, so it may reflect a read error. J is TRBJ1-1 and V is TRBV7-7; possibly TRBD1 for D (5 bases). Germline values: CDR1 SSHAT, CDR2 FNYEAQ (reference sequence). The CDR3 contains 17 residues. The CDR3 nucleotides are TGTGCTAGCAGCTACCACAGGAAGACACCCACAGACACTGAAGCTTTCTTT. Protein product: CASSYHRKTPTDTEAFF.

This clone was recorded a few times. The chain carries TRBV7-9 and TRBJ2-5; D is uncertain. V lost 0 bases, J lost 2 bases, and 7 bases lay in between. This CDR3 has 14 amino acids. Germline-derived CDR1 and CDR2 are SEHNR and FQNEAQ (reference sequence). The CDR3 protein is CASSLAGIQETQYF. CDR3 DNA sequence: TGTGCCAGCAGCTTAGCTGGCATTCAAGAGACCCAGTACTTC.

This chain joins TRBV18 and TRBJ1-1; possible D gene TRBD1, 6 bases. The CDR3 totals 15 residues. Trimming took off 1 base at V and 1 base at J, with 10 bases between the two ends. The germline CDR1 and CDR2 sequences are KGHSH and LQKENI. CDR3 protein: CASSPLGQKNTEAFF. The DNA for the CDR3 is TGTGCCAGCTCACCACTTGGACAGAAGAACACTGAAGCTTTCTTT.

This clone showed up just a few times. The chain employs TRBV5-6 and TRBJ1-2; no firm D call. V was cut by 1 base and J by 8 bases, with 12 bases left in between. CDR3 length equals 13 residues. Germline assignment: CDR1 SGHDT and CDR2 YYEEEE. CDR3 nucleotide sequence: TGTGCCAGCAGCTTGCCCACGGCGGGAGGCTACACCTTC. This sequence encodes CASSLPTAGGYTF.

The chain combines TRBV19 with TRBJ1-2; 8 bases line up with TRBD1. V was clipped by 4 bases and J by 7 bases; unmatched bases: 8. The germline V gene encodes CDR1 LNHDA and CDR2 SQIVND (reference sequence). The CDR3 sequence is 14 residues long. This chain's CDR3 is CASSTRQGLSGYTF. CDR3 nucleotide sequence: TGTGCCAGTAGTACCCGACAGGGGTTGAGTGGCTACACCTTC.

The count of this clone is one. The chain employs TRBV2 and TRBJ1-5, with D unclear. The CDR3 runs 16 residues. The germline CDR1 and CDR2 sequences are SNHLY and FYNNEI. The ends were cut back, 3 bases at V and 4 bases at J, with 16 bases in the middle. CDR3 loop: CASSDGGQPDNQPQHF. CDR3 nucleotides: TGTGCCAGCAGTGATGGTGGGCAGCCCGATAATCAGCCCCAGCATTTT.

This clone has more than one count but fewer than ten. This rearrangement joins TRBV6-5 to TRBJ1-2, with D possibly matching TRBD1 (5 bases). Trimming removed 6 bases from V and 12 bases from J, with 17 bases in between. There are 12 residues in the CDR3. Germline values: CDR1 MNHEY, CDR2 SVGAGI. CDR3 sequence reads: CASRQWGGGDTF. The CDR3, as DNA: TGTGCCAGCAGGCAGTGGGGAGGAGGGGACACCTTC.

The V call is TRBV6-6, the J call TRBJ2-3, with TRBD1 matching 8 bases. V lost 10 bases, J lost 3 bases, and 6 bases stayed unmatched. There are 13 residues in the CDR3. Germline CDR1 reads MNHNY; CDR2 reads SVGAGI (reference sequence). The CDR3: CAIGQGFTDTQYF. CDR3 nucleotides: TGTGCCATCGGACAGGGTTTTACAGATACGCAGTATTTT.

The rearrangement links TRBV27 to TRBJ1-5; TRBD1 might be the D (5 bases). V shed 2 bases and J shed 3 bases, with 8 bases lying between them. From germline, CDR1 is MNHEY and CDR2 SMNVEV (reference sequence). The CDR3 length is 14 residues. Written as DNA, the CDR3 is TGTGCCAGCAGTTTAAGACAGAACAATCAGCCCCAGCATTTT. It specifies CASSLRQNNQPQHF.

The chain carries TRBV7-8 and TRBJ1-1, with D unresolved. From germline, CDR1 is SGHVS and CDR2 FQNEAQ. V was cut by 1 base and J by 3 bases, with 12 bases left in between. This CDR3 contains 15 residues. In DNA, the CDR3 is TGTGCCAGCAGCTTAGAGGTTCTGCGTGACACTGAAGCTTTCTTT. Translating it yields CASSLEVLRDTEAFF.

The rearrangement links TRBV10-3 to TRBJ1-4; D remains ambiguous. V lost 5 bases, J lost 5 bases, and 9 bases lay in between. Germline V lookup: CDR1 ENHRY, CDR2 SYGVKD. The CDR3 runs 13 residues. CDR3 amino acids: CAISWQYNEKLFF. As DNA, the CDR3 is TGTGCCATCAGTTGGCAGTACAATGAAAAACTGTTTTTT.

This clone was detected a few times. J is TRBJ1-1 and V is TRBV30; D is unresolved. The CDR3 is 15 amino acids. Trimming took 0 bases from V and 1 from J, leaving 12 bases between them. Germline assignment: CDR1 GTSNPN and CDR2 SVGIG (reference sequence). The CDR3 is CAWSVEDRWNTEAFF. CDR3 nucleotide sequence: TGTGCCTGGAGTGTAGAGGACCGATGGAACACTGAAGCTTTCTTT.

The rearrangement joins TRBV27 to TRBJ2-2, with 7 nucleotides matching TRBD1. The germline CDR1 and CDR2 sequences are MNHEY and SMNVEV (reference sequence). After removal of 5 bases from V and 7 bases from J, the junction contained 10 bases not matched to a gene. This CDR3 has 15 amino acids. The CDR3 protein is CASSHPGGSIGELFF. The CDR3 nucleotides are TGTGCCAGCAGTCACCCAGGGGGTTCGATCGGGGAGCTGTTTTTT.

The chain combines TRBV7-8 with TRBJ1-2; possible D gene TRBD1, 5 bases. This CDR3 region has 14 residues. Germline-derived CDR1 and CDR2 are SGHVS and FQNEAQ. V lost 1 base and J 6 bases, leaving 12 bases between the germline ends. CDR3 sequence: CASSLVQGRDGYTF. The CDR3 coding sequence is TGTGCCAGCAGCTTAGTTCAGGGTCGTGATGGCTACACCTTC.

This chain links TRBV9 with TRBJ2-3, with TRBD2 matching 8 bases. Losses at the gene ends were 4 bases for V and 4 bases for J; bases not matched to a gene: 11. The CDR3 has 16 amino acids. Germline V gene sequence: CDR1 SGDLS, CDR2 YYNGEE. CDR3 in amino acids: CASSPRLLAGPDTQYF. CDR3 nucleotides: TGTGCCAGCAGCCCCCGTCTCTTAGCGGGGCCAGATACGCAGTATTTT.

This clone was seen just once. The chain has TRBV5-1 and TRBJ2-7; D is perhaps TRBD2 (5 bases). This CDR3 contains 14 residues. Germline V CDR1 and CDR2: SGHRS, YFSETQ. Trimming removed 3 bases at V and 1 base at J, with 11 bases between. CDR3 loop: CASSSGLTSYEQYF. CDR3 DNA: TGCGCCAGCAGCTCCGGACTGACATCCTACGAGCAGTACTTC.

This CDR3 is CASSVPAGAGGANTGELFF. Written as DNA, the CDR3 is TGTGCCAGCAGCGTCCCGGCGGGTGCGGGGGGGGCGAACACCGGGGAGCTGTTTTTT. The rearrangement uses TRBV9 and TRBJ2-2, with 9 positions matching TRBD2. V lost 2 bases, J lost 0 bases, and 11 bases stayed unmatched. Per germline, CDR1 SGDLS and CDR2 YYNGEE. The CDR3 totals 19 residues.

The chain recombines TRBV27 with TRBJ2-7; 7 bases agree with TRBD2. The germline CDR1 and CDR2 sequences are MNHEY and SMNVEV (reference sequence). The CDR3 length is 13 residues. V shed 0 bases and J 12 bases; nucleotides not matched to a gene: 8. CDR3 nucleotides: TGTGCCAGCAGTTTATCGGGGGGGGTAGCAATGTACTTC. Translation: CASSLSGGVAMYF.

This chain uses TRBV7-9 with TRBJ1-1; weak D call: TRBD1 (6 bases). There are 15 residues in the CDR3. Germline V gene lookup returns CDR1 SEHNR and CDR2 FQNEAQ (reference sequence). Trimming took off 5 bases at V and 4 bases at J, with 17 bases between the two ends. CDR3 amino acids: CASSPREQGSTEAFF. As DNA, the CDR3 is TGTGCCAGCAGCCCTCGGGAACAGGGATCCACTGAAGCTTTCTTT.

The CDR3 coding sequence is TGTGCCAGTAGAGGGACAGGGGATTCACCCCTCCACTTT. Its translation: CASRGTGDSPLHF. The chain employs TRBV19 and TRBJ1-6, with 10 positions matching TRBD1. CDR1 and CDR2 from the germline V gene are LNHDA and SQIVND (reference sequence). This CDR3 is built from 13 residues. The V gene end was trimmed by 6 bases and the J gene end by 8 bases; junction bases not matched to a gene: 1.

The rearrangement links TRBV19 to TRBJ1-1; no clear D gene. The CDR3 contains 11 residues. V was shortened by 7 bases and J by 6 bases, with 9 bases between the two germline ends. Germline-derived CDR1 and CDR2 are LNHDA and SQIVND (reference sequence). CDR3 in amino acids: CASMRRAEAFF. The CDR3 DNA reads TGTGCCAGTATGCGGAGAGCTGAAGCTTTCTTT.

In DNA form, the CDR3 reads TGTGCCAGCAGCTACAGGGAAACCGGGGAGCTGTTTTTT. Protein: CASSYRETGELFF. The J gene is TRBJ2-2, the V gene TRBV5-8; TRBD1 might be the D (6 bases). The CDR3 covers 13 residues. Germline loops: CDR1 SGHTS, CDR2 YDEGEE. Trimming took off 3 bases at V and 5 bases at J, with 8 bases between the two ends.

The rearrangement uses TRBV9 and TRBJ1-1, with D possibly being TRBD1 (6 bases). Germline assignment: CDR1 SGDLS and CDR2 YYNGEE. The CDR3 totals 17 residues. Trimming took off 0 bases at V and 5 bases at J, with 20 bases between the two ends. This chain's CDR3 is CASSVGGQAGRTTEAFF. CDR3 bases: TGTGCCAGCAGCGTAGGGGGGCAGGCCGGCCGAACAACTGAAGCTTTCTTT.

CDR3 sequence (DNA): TGTGCCAGCAGCTTAAGAAGCTCCTACAATGAGCAGTTCTTC. Amino acids: CASSLRSSYNEQFF. The J gene is TRBJ2-1, the V gene TRBV11-1; D is unresolved. CDR3 length: 14 amino acids. V shed 2 bases and J shed 0 bases, with 5 bases lying between them. The germline gives CDR1 SGHAT, CDR2 FQDESV (reference sequence).

This chain links TRBV7-8 with TRBJ2-7, with D unresolved. Germline CDR1 SGHVS, CDR2 FQNEAQ. CDR3 length: 14 residues. The ends were cut back, 1 base at V and 5 bases at J, with 12 bases in the middle. In DNA form, the CDR3 reads TGTGCCAGCAGCTTAGTACGTGGGCTCGACGAGCAGTACTTC. Translation gives CASSLVRGLDEQYF.

The chain uses TRBV6-5 and TRBJ1-2; D call uncertain. Trimming pared 10 bases from V and 7 bases from J, leaving 16 bases between. This CDR3 is 12 amino acids long. Germline CDR1 MNHEY, CDR2 SVGAGI. In nucleotides, the CDR3 is TGTGCCACAACGGGAGTCTTGGCTGGCTACACCTTC. Translating gives CATTGVLAGYTF.

This chain uses TRBV23-1 with TRBJ1-2, with unresolved D. TRBV23-1 is filed as an ORF, its function uncertain. The CDR3 extends over 16 amino acids. With 3 bases removed from V and 0 bases from J, the gap between germline ends came to 14 bases. CDR3 amino acids: CASSHRPLLANYGYTF. CDR3 bases: TGCGCCAGCAGTCACCGGCCCCTATTAGCTAACTATGGCTACACCTTC.

The table lists this clone with a count of one. The genes are TRBV9 and TRBJ1-5; D not certain. The CDR3 runs 15 residues. The germline V gene has CDR1 SGDLS and CDR2 YYNGEE. The V and J ends lost 2 bases and 0 bases respectively, with 9 bases between them. The CDR3 DNA reads TGTGCCAGCAGCGTTTCCCTATATAGCAATCAGCCCCAGCATTTT. Protein product: CASSVSLYSNQPQHF. Filled out from reference TRBV9 and TRBJ1-5, the complete variable domain reads DSGVTQTPKHLITATGQRVTLRCSPRSGDLSVYWYQQSLDQGLQFLIQYYNGEERAKGNILERFSAQQFPDLHSELNLSSLELGDSALYFCASSVSLYSNQPQHFGDGTRLSIL.

The CDR3, as DNA: TGTGCCTGGAGTACCCGGGCCCTTAATTCACCCCTCCACTTT. Protein: CAWSTRALNSPLHF. The J gene is TRBJ1-6, the V gene TRBV30; no clear D gene. This CDR3 spans 14 amino acids. Germline lookup yields CDR1 GTSNPN and CDR2 SVGIG (reference sequence). With 2 bases removed from V and 6 bases from J, the gap between germline ends came to 11 bases.